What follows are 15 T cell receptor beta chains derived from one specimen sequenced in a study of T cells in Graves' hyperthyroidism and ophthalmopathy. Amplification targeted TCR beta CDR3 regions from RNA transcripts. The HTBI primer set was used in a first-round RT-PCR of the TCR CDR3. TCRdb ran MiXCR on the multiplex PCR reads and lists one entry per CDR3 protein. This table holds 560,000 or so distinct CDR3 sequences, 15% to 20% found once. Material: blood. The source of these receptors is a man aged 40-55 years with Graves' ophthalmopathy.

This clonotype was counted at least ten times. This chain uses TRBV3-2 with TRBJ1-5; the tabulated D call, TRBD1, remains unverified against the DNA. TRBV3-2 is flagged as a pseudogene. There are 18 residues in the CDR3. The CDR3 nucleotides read TGTGCCAGCAGCCGAGGTGCCCTCGGCCCCGGGAGCAATCAGCCCCAGCATTTT. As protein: CASSRGALGPGSNQPQHF.

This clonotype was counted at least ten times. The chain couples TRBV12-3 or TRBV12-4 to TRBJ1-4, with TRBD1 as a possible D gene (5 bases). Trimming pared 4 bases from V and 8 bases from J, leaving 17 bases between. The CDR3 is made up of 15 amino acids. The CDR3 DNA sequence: TGTGCCAGCAGTTCCCCGACATATGGGGGGGAAAAACTGTTTTTT. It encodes CASSSPTYGGEKLFF.

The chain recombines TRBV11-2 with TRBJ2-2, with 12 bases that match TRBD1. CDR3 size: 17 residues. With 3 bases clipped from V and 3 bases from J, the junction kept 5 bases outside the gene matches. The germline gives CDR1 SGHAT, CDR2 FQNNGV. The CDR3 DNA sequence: TGTGCCAGCAGCTTGGTGGGACAGGGGGCCTACACCGGGGAGCTGTTTTTT. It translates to CASSLVGQGAYTGELFF.

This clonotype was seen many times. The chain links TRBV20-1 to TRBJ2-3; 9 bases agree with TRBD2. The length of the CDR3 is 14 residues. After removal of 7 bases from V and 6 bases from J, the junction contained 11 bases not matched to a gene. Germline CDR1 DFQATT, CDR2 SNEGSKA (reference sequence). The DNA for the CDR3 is TGCAGTGGGCAATCGCGGGAGGGCCGGGATACGCAGTATTTT. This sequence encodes CSGQSREGRDTQYF.

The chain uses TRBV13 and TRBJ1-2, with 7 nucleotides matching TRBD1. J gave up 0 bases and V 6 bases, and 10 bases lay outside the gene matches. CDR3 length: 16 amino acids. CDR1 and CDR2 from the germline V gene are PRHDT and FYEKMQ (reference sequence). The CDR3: CASSPNRGLANYGYTF. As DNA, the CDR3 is TGTGCCAGCAGTCCAAACAGGGGTCTCGCTAACTATGGCTACACCTTC.

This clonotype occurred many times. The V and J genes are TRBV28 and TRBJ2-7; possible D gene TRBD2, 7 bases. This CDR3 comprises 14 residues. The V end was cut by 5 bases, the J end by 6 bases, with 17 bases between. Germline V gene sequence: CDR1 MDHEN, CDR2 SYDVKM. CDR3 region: CASSPLGGGGEQYF. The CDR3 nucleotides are TGTGCCAGCAGTCCCCTAGGGGGAGGGGGCGAGCAGTACTTC. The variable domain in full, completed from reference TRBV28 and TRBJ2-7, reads DVKVTQSSRYLVKRTGEKVFLECVQDMDHENMFWYRQDPGLGLRLIYFSYDVKMKEKGDIPEGYSVSREKKERFSLILESASTNQTSMYLCASSPLGGGGEQYFGPGTRLTVT.

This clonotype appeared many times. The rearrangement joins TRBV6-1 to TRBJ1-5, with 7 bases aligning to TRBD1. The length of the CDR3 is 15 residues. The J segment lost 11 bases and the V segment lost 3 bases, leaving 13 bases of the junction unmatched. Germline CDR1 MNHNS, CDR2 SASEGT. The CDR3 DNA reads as TGTGCCAGCAGTGATACAGGGGAGGGTTTTGAGACCCAGCATTTT. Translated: CASSDTGEGFETQHF.

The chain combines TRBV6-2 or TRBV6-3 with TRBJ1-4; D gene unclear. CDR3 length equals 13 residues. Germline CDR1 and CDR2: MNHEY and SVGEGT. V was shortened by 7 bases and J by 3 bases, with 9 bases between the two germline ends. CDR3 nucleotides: TGTGCCAGCATGATAGCGGCTAATGAAAAACTGTTTTTT. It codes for CASMIAANEKLFF.

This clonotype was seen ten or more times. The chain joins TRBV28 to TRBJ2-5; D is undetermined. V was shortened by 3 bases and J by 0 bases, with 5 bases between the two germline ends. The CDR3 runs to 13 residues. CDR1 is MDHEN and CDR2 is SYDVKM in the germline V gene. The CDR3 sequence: CASSFEHQETQYF. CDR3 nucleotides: TGTGCCAGCAGTTTCGAACACCAAGAGACCCAGTACTTC.

CDR3 DNA: TGTGCCAGTAATAACAGGGGGACTTCACCCCTCCACTTT. Its translation: CASNNRGTSPLHF. The V call is TRBV5-6, the J call TRBJ1-6; 8 positions agree with TRBD1. J lost 9 bases, V lost 8 bases, and 7 bases had no gene match. Germline V gene lookup returns CDR1 SGHDT and CDR2 YYEEEE. There are 13 residues in the CDR3.

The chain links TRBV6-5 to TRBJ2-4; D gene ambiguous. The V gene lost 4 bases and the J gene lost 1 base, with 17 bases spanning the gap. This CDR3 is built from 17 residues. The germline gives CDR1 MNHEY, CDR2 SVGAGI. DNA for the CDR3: TGTGCCAGCAGTTCCCTGGACCCTAATTGGGCCAAAAACATTCAGTACTTC. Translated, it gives CASSSLDPNWAKNIQYF.

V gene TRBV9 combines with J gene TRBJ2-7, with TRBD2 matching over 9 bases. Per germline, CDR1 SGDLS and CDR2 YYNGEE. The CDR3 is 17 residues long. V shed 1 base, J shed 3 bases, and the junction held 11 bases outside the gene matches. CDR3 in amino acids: CASSVYPAGGLHYEQYF. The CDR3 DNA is TGTGCCAGCAGCGTATATCCAGCGGGAGGTCTACACTACGAGCAGTACTTC.

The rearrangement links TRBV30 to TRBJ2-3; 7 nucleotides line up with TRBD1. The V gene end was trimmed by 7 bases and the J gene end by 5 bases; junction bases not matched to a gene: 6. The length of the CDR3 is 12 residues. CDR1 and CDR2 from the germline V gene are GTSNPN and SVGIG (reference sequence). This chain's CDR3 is CAYTGAGDTQYF. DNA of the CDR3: TGTGCCTATACAGGGGCGGGAGATACGCAGTATTTT. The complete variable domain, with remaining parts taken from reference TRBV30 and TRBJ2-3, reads SQTIHQWPATLVQPVGSPLSLECTVEGTSNPNLYWYRQAAGRGLQLLFYSVGIGQISSEVPQNLSASRPQDRQFILSSKKLLLSDSGFYLCAYTGAGDTQYFGPGTRLTVL.

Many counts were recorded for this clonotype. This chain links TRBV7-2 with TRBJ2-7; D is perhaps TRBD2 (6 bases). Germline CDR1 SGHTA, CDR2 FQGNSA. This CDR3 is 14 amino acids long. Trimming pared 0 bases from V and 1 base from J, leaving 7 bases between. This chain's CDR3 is CASSLAGGSYEQYF. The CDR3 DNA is TGTGCCAGCAGCTTAGCGGGAGGATCCTACGAGCAGTACTTC.

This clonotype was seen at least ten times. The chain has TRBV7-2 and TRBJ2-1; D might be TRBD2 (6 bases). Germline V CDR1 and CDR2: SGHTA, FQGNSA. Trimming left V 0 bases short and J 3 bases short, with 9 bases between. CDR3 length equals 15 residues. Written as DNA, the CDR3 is TGTGCCAGCAGCTTAGCGGTCGGGAGCTACAATGAGCAGTTCTTC. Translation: CASSLAVGSYNEQFF.